These 5 T cell receptor beta chains share one sample of origin, sequenced in a study of OX40 agonist ivuxolimab in advanced cancers. Method: immunoSEQ multiplex PCR; TCRdb's copy keeps in-frame clones and lacks some. This repertoire shows more than 9,500 clones, 70% to 90% found once; its top ten account for over 12%. Source: CD4+ or CD8+ T cells sorted from blood, taken in a trial of the OX40 agonist ivuxolimab. The receptors come from an adult with an advanced solid tumor such as melanoma, head and neck, liver or kidney cancer.

The genes are TRBV19 and TRBJ1-2; D is possibly TRBD1 (6 bases). CDR1 and CDR2 from the germline V gene are LNHDA and SQIVND (reference sequence). The CDR3 is 10 residues long. V was clipped by 10 bases and J by 8 bases, with 11 bases between them. The CDR3 is CATSQGGYTF. CDR3 in DNA: TGTGCCACCTCTCAGGGGGGCTACACCTTC.

This clone was seen a few times. The chain is built from TRBV21-1 and TRBJ2-1; the table names TRBD2, a call not compared with the DNA. TRBV21-1 is given as a pseudogene. CDR3 length: 21 residues. Written as DNA, the CDR3 is TGTGCCAGCAGCAATAGCCCAATCGGACTAGCGGGAAGCAGCTCCTACAATGAGCAGTTCTTC. It yields the protein CASSNSPIGLAGSSSYNEQFF.

This chain connects TRBV2 to TRBJ2-7, with D tentatively TRBD1 or TRBD2 (5 bases each). Trimming took 3 bases from V and 2 from J, leaving 11 bases between them. The CDR3 is made up of 14 amino acids. CDR1 SNHLY and CDR2 FYNNEI come from the germline V gene. CDR3 loop: CASSDGDGPYEQYF. CDR3 nucleotide sequence: TGTGCCAGCAGTGATGGGGACGGTCCCTACGAGCAGTACTTC.

This chain links TRBV6-1 with TRBJ1-5; no firm D call. The CDR3 has 12 amino acids. The V gene lost 8 bases and the J gene lost 3 bases, with 8 bases spanning the gap. CDR1 and CDR2 from the germline V gene are MNHNS and SASEGT. The CDR3 bases are TGTGCCAGCTTTACAGACAATCAGCCCCAGCATTTT. Translation gives CASFTDNQPQHF.

CDR3 sequence reads: CASSNQLYNEQFF. CDR3 DNA: TGTGCCAGCAGCAATCAGTTGTACAATGAGCAGTTCTTC. The chain recombines TRBV21-1 with TRBJ2-1; the table's D call, TRBD1, has no DNA check behind it. TRBV21-1 has pseudogene status. This CDR3 spans 13 amino acids.